The rows below give T cell receptor beta chains drawn from one sample of a study of vaccination and CD4 T cells after COVID-19. In TCRdb, the PCR reads were re-called with MiXCR into one record per CDR3 protein. The sample gives more than 2,000 distinct CDR3 sequences, 26% of which show up once; roughly three fifths is in the top ten. Their target antigens are unknown. Sequences were obtained from CD4+ T cells from blood, cultured in vitro. Receptors originate from a human donor in good health. Each CDR3 is given with its conserved first and last residue. The D gene is left open where the match is weak. Size tells how often a clone was seen (once, few, many) or the class of an expanded clone, and some rows leave it out.

few,TRBV20-1,TRBJ1-5,.,TGCAGTCCCCGAAACGGGGGGGTGGGTCAGCCCCAGCATTTT,CSPRNGGVGQPQHF
.,TRBV20-1,TRBJ2-4,TRBD1,TGCAGTGCTACCGGACAGGGGGCGGCTAGCGGACTCCGGGGAAACATTCAGTACTTC,CSATGQGAASGLRGNIQYF
.,TRBV11-2,TRBJ2-7,.,TGTGCCAGCAGCCGCACGGGCTCCTACGAGCAGTACTTC,CASSRTGSYEQYF
few,TRBV19,TRBJ2-1,.,TGTGCCAGTGCCGGGTCCGAATACAATGAGCAGTTCTTC,CASAGSEYNEQFF
few,TRBV16,TRBJ1-2,.,TGTGCCAGCAGCCAAACCCACTACGGCTACACCTTC,CASSQTHYGYTF
.,TRBV6-1,TRBJ2-7,.,TGTGCCAGCAGTGGCTACGCGCCATACGAGCAGTACTTC,CASSGYAPYEQYF
few,TRBV24-1,TRBJ2-6,TRBD1,TGTGCCACCAGTGGGGGACAGGCGATCTCTGGGGCCAACGTCCTGACTTTC,CATSGGQAISGANVLTF
few,TRBV4-3,TRBJ1-1,.,TGCGTCAGCAGCCCCCAGAGGAACACTGAAGCTTTCTTT,CVSSPQRNTEAFF
.,TRBV20-1,TRBJ2-1,TRBD2,TGCAGTGCTAGAGATGTTCTAGCGGACAATGAGCAGTTCTTC,CSARDVLADNEQFF
medium-sized,TRBV15,TRBJ1-5,.,TGTGCCACCAGCAGAGATGGGGGGTTTCAGCCCCAGCATTTT,CATSRDGGFQPQHF
few,TRBV4-1,TRBJ1-1,TRBD1,TGCGCCAGCAGCCCCCGACAGGGAGTAGTCATGAACACTGAAGCTTTCTTT,CASSPRQGVVMNTEAFF
.,TRBV6-1,TRBJ1-1,.,TGTGCCAGCAGCACTACAGTAAACACTGAAGCTTTCTTT,CASSTTVNTEAFF
few,TRBV20-1,TRBJ1-6,TRBD1,TGCAGTGCTAGGGGCCCGGGACAGGGGAGCTCCTATAATTCACCCCTCCACTTT,CSARGPGQGSSYNSPLHF
large,TRBV2,TRBJ2-1,.,TGTGCCAGCAACCCGGGCGGTCACTACAATGAGCAGTTCTTC,CASNPGGHYNEQFF
.,TRBV27,TRBJ2-2,TRBD2,TGTGCCAGCAGTCCCCGGGTAGCGGGGGCCGGCACCGGGGAGCTGTTTTTT,CASSPRVAGAGTGELFF
.,TRBV28,TRBJ2-5,TRBD2,TGTGCCAGCAGTTCCGGGGGGATCCAAGAGACCCAGTACTTC,CASSSGGIQETQYF
.,TRBV10-1,TRBJ1-1,.,TGCGCCAGTCAAATCGAGGGGGGCCGGAGGAACACTGAAGCTTTCTTT,CASQIEGGRRNTEAFF
.,TRBV28,TRBJ2-4,TRBD1,TGTGCCAGCAGCCTCAGGGACAGGGTAGACATTCAGTACTTC,CASSLRDRVDIQYF
.,TRBV20-1,TRBJ2-4,TRBD2,TGCAGTGCTAGGGGACTAGCGGGAGATACCAAAAACATTCAGTACTTC,CSARGLAGDTKNIQYF
.,TRBV7-9,TRBJ1-2,.,TGTGCCAGCAGCTCGGGACGGCGCGACACCTTC,CASSSGRRDTF
.,TRBV15,TRBJ2-1,TRBD2,TGTGCCACCAGCAGAGTTAGGACTAGAGGGGATGAGCAGTTCTTC,CATSRVRTRGDEQFF
.,TRBV10-3,TRBJ2-3,.,TGTGCCATCAGTGAGTCGAAGGGGGGCATGGGTACGCAGTATTTT,CAISESKGGMGTQYF
.,TRBV5-1,TRBJ2-7,.,TGCGCCAGCAGCTTGGTGACGGACTCCTACGAGCAGTACTTC,CASSLVTDSYEQYF
.,TRBV5-4,TRBJ1-5,.,TGTGCCAGCAGTCTAGATAGCAATCAGCCCCAGCATTTT,CASSLDSNQPQHF
.,TRBV9,TRBJ2-7,TRBD1,TGTGCCAGCAGCGGAGGAAAACAGGGGCCCTTCCCCTACGAGCAGTACTTC,CASSGGKQGPFPYEQYF
.,TRBV19,TRBJ2-4,.,TGTGCCAGTAGTATAGACACGAGGGACAAAAACATTCAGTACTTC,CASSIDTRDKNIQYF
.,TRBV30,TRBJ2-7,.,TGTGCCTGGAGTTTCCGGGGATTACCGTACTTC,CAWSFRGLPYF
few,TRBV30,TRBJ2-1,.,TGTGCCTGGAGTGTACCCGGTGAGCAGTTCTTC,CAWSVPGEQFF
few,TRBV7-9,TRBJ1-2,TRBD1,TGTGCCAGCAGCGTTACAGGGGTTAACTATGGCTACACCTTC,CASSVTGVNYGYTF
.,TRBV20-1,TRBJ2-3,.,TGCAGTGCAAGGCAGGACCCGAGCACAGATACGCAGTATTTT,CSARQDPSTDTQYF
few,TRBV19,TRBJ1-5,.,TGTGCCAGTAGAAGCGGTGTCAATCAGCCCCAGCATTTT,CASRSGVNQPQHF
few,TRBV7-3,TRBJ2-3,.,TGTGCCAGCAGCTTACGGCGTAACACAGATACGCAGTATTTT,CASSLRRNTDTQYF
few,TRBV24-1,TRBJ2-2,.,TGTGCCACCAGTGACCCCGGCAGTTCGAACACCGGGGAGCTGTTTTTT,CATSDPGSSNTGELFF
.,TRBV5-1,TRBJ1-6,TRBD1,TGCGCCAGCAGCACAGGGACAGTCCAAAATTCACCCCTCCACTTT,CASSTGTVQNSPLHF
few,TRBV7-2,TRBJ2-7,.,TGTGCCAGCACCCTACAGCCGAGAGACTACGAGCAGTACTTC,CASTLQPRDYEQYF
.,TRBV10-1,TRBJ2-7,.,TGCGCCAGCAGTGAGTCGGCGGGGTTCCACGAGCAGTACTTC,CASSESAGFHEQYF
.,TRBV28,TRBJ2-7,TRBD1,TGTGCCAGCAGTTTTACCGGGACAGGGGGCTACGAGCAGTACTTC,CASSFTGTGGYEQYF
medium-sized,TRBV20-1,TRBJ1-2,TRBD1,TGCAGTGTTGGACAGGCAATGGGTGGCTACACCTTC,CSVGQAMGGYTF
few,TRBV20-1,TRBJ1-1,.,TGCAGTGCTGAGGGATATCAGAACACTGAAGCTTTCTTT,CSAEGYQNTEAFF
few,TRBV20-1,TRBJ2-5,TRBD2,TGCAGTGCTACCCTCAGCGGGAGGGTTAAAGAGACCCAGTACTTC,CSATLSGRVKETQYF
few,TRBV6-1,TRBJ2-6,.,TGTGCCAGCAGTACCAGTCCCCGCTCTGGGGCCAACGTCCTGACTTTC,CASSTSPRSGANVLTF
.,TRBV29-1,TRBJ1-2,TRBD1,TGCAGCGTGTTGGACAGGGGTAGCTACACCTTC,CSVLDRGSYTF
few,TRBV2,TRBJ2-5,TRBD1,TGTGCCAGCAGTGAAGAGGGGACAGGGCAAGAGACCCAGTACTTC,CASSEEGTGQETQYF
.,TRBV4-3,TRBJ1-2,.,TGCGCCAGCAGCCAAGATCGCAGCAGGGGATTTTATGGCTACACCTTC,CASSQDRSRGFYGYTF
.,TRBV19,TRBJ1-1,TRBD1,TGTGCCAGTAGTATGACCGGACAGGGGGACACTGAAGCTTTCTTT,CASSMTGQGDTEAFF